Shown below are 18 T cell receptor beta chains from a single sample sequenced in a study of shared clonotypes between healthy human individuals. This table comes from immunoSEQ multiplex PCR, and its TCRdb copy is limited to in-frame clones, with some not included. Here the sample spans about 1 million clones, about 76% being singletons. The sequencing sample was made of memory CD4+ T cells sorted from blood. The subset was: CD45RA-negative fraction. These receptor sequences come from a man between 18 and 35 years old in good health.

This clone was seen repeatedly, ten times or more. The J gene is TRBJ1-2, the V gene TRBV19, with no clear D. The CDR3 contains 11 residues. V lost 6 bases and J 4 bases, leaving 6 bases between the germline ends. The germline CDR1 and CDR2 sequences are LNHDA and SQIVND (reference sequence). The CDR3 DNA sequence: TGTGCCAGTAGACAGCGCTATGGCTACACCTTC. Translating it yields CASRQRYGYTF.

CDR3 amino acids: CAWSAKQGTQPQHF. The CDR3 DNA follows: TGTGCCTGGAGTGCAAAACAGGGGACTCAGCCCCAGCATTTT. This chain joins TRBV30 and TRBJ1-5; TRBD1 matches at 7 bases. Germline V lookup: CDR1 GTSNPN, CDR2 SVGIG (reference sequence). This CDR3 is 14 amino acids long. V lost 1 base to trimming and J lost 6 bases; unmatched junction nucleotides: 6. Combining the CDR3 with reference TRBV30 and TRBJ1-5 gives the whole variable domain SQTIHQWPATLVQPVGSPLSLECTVEGTSNPNLYWYRQAAGRGLQLLFYSVGIGQISSEVPQNLSASRPQDRQFILSSKKLLLSDSGFYLCAWSAKQGTQPQHFGDGTRLSIL.

This sequence joins TRBV7-9 and TRBJ1-2; D perhaps matches TRBD1 (5 bases). This CDR3 region has 14 residues. The germline V and J ends were trimmed by 2 bases and 4 bases, with 11 bases remaining between them. Germline CDR1 reads SEHNR; CDR2 reads FQNEAQ (reference sequence). CDR3 protein: CASSLSGGGYGYTF. The CDR3 coding sequence is TGTGCCAGCAGCTTAAGTGGGGGTGGCTATGGCTACACCTTC.

The rearrangement links TRBV7-2 to TRBJ2-3, with TRBD1 identical over 9 bases. The V gene's germline CDR1 is SGHTA and CDR2 FQGNSA. V was pared by 5 bases and J by 10 bases, with 10 bases of the junction left unmatched. This CDR3 is built from 14 residues. The CDR3 DNA follows: TGTGCCAGCAGCGATCGAGGGACAGGGTCCTCGCAGTATTTT. Residues: CASSDRGTGSSQYF.

Concerning this clone itself: This CDR3 is also generated by other DNA sequences in the sample. The chain employs TRBV18 and TRBJ2-1, with TRBD1 identical over 7 bases. Trimming cost V 0 bases and J 0 bases; bases outside gene matches: 2. Per germline, CDR1 KGHSH and CDR2 LQKENI. This CDR3 spans 16 amino acids. The CDR3 spells CASSPPTGSSYNEQFF. CDR3 nucleotides: TGTGCCAGCTCACCACCGACAGGGAGCTCCTACAATGAGCAGTTCTTC. Combining the CDR3 with reference TRBV18 and TRBJ2-1 gives the whole variable domain NAGVMQNPRHLVRRRGQEARLRCSPMKGHSHVYWYRQLPEEGLKFMVYLQKENIIDESGMPKERFSAEFPKEGPSILRIQQVVRGDSAAYFCASSPPTGSSYNEQFFGPGTRLTVL.

V is TRBV5-1 and J is TRBJ1-3, with D unclear. Germline CDR1 and CDR2: SGHRS and YFSETQ. V lost 0 bases to trimming and J lost 4 bases, with 11 bases between them. This CDR3 is 15 amino acids long. In nucleotides, the CDR3 is TGCGCCAGCAGCTTGGCCCCGGGAACCGGAAACACCATATATTTT. The encoded protein is CASSLAPGTGNTIYF.

V is TRBV5-1 and J is TRBJ2-1; TRBD2 is a possible D gene (6 bases). Per germline, CDR1 SGHRS and CDR2 YFSETQ. V lost 0 bases, J lost 4 bases, and 11 bases lay in between. The CDR3 contains 15 residues. The CDR3 spells CASSLERSGYNEQFF. In DNA, the CDR3 is TGCGCCAGCAGCTTGGAACGGAGCGGGTACAATGAGCAGTTCTTC.

This clone has just one count. The chain couples TRBV9 to TRBJ2-2; tentatively, D is TRBD1 (5 bases). The germline gives CDR1 SGDLS, CDR2 YYNGEE. CDR3 length equals 14 residues. V lost 3 bases and J 4 bases, leaving 10 bases between the germline ends. CDR3 region: CASSAHRITGELFF. Written as DNA, the CDR3 is TGTGCCAGCAGCGCGCACAGGATCACCGGGGAGCTGTTTTTT.

Many counts were recorded for this clone. The chain employs TRBV5-1 and TRBJ2-3; 7 bases map to TRBD1. Germline CDR1 is SGHRS and CDR2 is YFSETQ. V dropped 3 bases and J dropped 5; count of bases not matched to a gene: 6. This CDR3 region has 14 residues. This chain's CDR3 is CASSSGGSGDTQYF. CDR3 coding DNA: TGCGCCAGCAGCTCAGGGGGTTCGGGAGATACGCAGTATTTT.

In its sample, this clone was seen a few times. Other DNA sequences in the sample encode the same CDR3. The chain combines TRBV7-6 with TRBJ2-1, with a tentative D call TRBD2 (5 bases). Germline CDR1 and CDR2: SGHVS and FNYEAQ. V dropped 4 bases and J dropped 0 bases, with 10 bases sitting between them. This CDR3 has 15 residues. CDR3 sequence: CASSSAVSSYNEQFF. The CDR3 DNA reads as TGTGCCAGCAGCTCAGCGGTGAGCTCCTACAATGAGCAGTTCTTC.

The chain links TRBV5-1 to TRBJ1-2, with D possibly TRBD1 on 5 matching bases. CDR3 length: 15 residues. Between the trimmed V and J ends, which lost 0 bases and 7 bases, there was a span of 16 bases. Germline values: CDR1 SGHRS, CDR2 YFSETQ. The DNA of the CDR3 is TGCGCCAGCAGCTTGGCAGCAGCAGGGAAGTCTGGCTACACCTTC. Translation gives CASSLAAAGKSGYTF.

This clone was picked up one time. The chain employs TRBV19 and TRBJ1-5; no definite D call. This CDR3 has 14 residues. The germline V gene encodes CDR1 LNHDA and CDR2 SQIVND (reference sequence). V gave up 5 bases and J gave up 1 base, with 9 bases separating them. CDR3 nucleotide sequence: TGTGCCAGTAGTCCGGGGAACAGCAATCAGCCCCAGCATTTT. It translates to CASSPGNSNQPQHF.

This clone was counted a single time. The chain is built from TRBV9 and TRBJ1-3, with D maybe TRBD1 (5 bases). The germline V gene has CDR1 SGDLS and CDR2 YYNGEE. Trimming shortened V by 2 bases and J by 3 bases, and 12 bases separated the two germline ends. The CDR3 spans 15 residues. CDR3 protein: CASSVSRGFGNTIYF. CDR3 DNA sequence: TGTGCCAGCAGCGTCTCCCGGGGGTTTGGAAACACCATATATTTT.

The chain couples TRBV18 to TRBJ2-7; TRBD1 aligns across 9 bases. There are 14 residues in the CDR3. Germline V gene lookup returns CDR1 KGHSH and CDR2 LQKENI. The J segment lost 2 bases and the V segment lost 5 bases, leaving 4 bases of the junction unmatched. In DNA, the CDR3 is TGTGCCAGCTCAGTTAACAGGGGGCCCTACGAGCAGTACTTC. It translates to CASSVNRGPYEQYF.

The rearrangement uses TRBV27 and TRBJ1-5, with 8 bases fitting TRBD1. The CDR3 contains 14 residues. Trimming cost V 5 bases and J 8 bases; bases outside gene matches: 8. The germline V gene encodes CDR1 MNHEY and CDR2 SMNVEV (reference sequence). CDR3 nucleotides: TGTGCCAGCAGTATTAACAGGGGGGGGGAGCCCCAGCATTTT. This encodes CASSINRGGEPQHF.

This rearrangement joins TRBV11-1 to TRBJ2-5; 10 nucleotides align to TRBD1. The CDR3 is 16 amino acids. CDR1 and CDR2 from the germline V gene are SGHAT and FQDESV (reference sequence). The junction had 8 bases not matched to a gene; V was cut back by 2 bases and J by 5 bases. The CDR3 here is CASSLRGDRGRETQYF. CDR3 DNA sequence: TGTGCCAGCAGCTTAAGAGGGGACAGGGGAAGGGAGACCCAGTACTTC.

The chain's CDR3 is CAGGLAYEQYF. CDR3 coding DNA: TGTGCCGGGGGACTGGCATACGAGCAGTACTTC. The J gene is TRBJ2-7, the V gene TRBV30; a possible D gene is TRBD2 (6 bases). Trimming shortened V by 8 bases and J by 4 bases, and 12 bases separated the two germline ends. Germline V lookup: CDR1 GTSNPN, CDR2 SVGIG (reference sequence). This CDR3 has 11 amino acids.

The chain links TRBV5-6 to TRBJ2-7; 9 bases map to TRBD2. Germline V gene lookup returns CDR1 SGHDT and CDR2 YYEEEE. J lost 5 bases, V lost 1 base, and 10 bases had no gene match. This CDR3 comprises 16 residues. CDR3 loop: CASSLIPGTSSHEQYF. The DNA of the CDR3 is TGTGCCAGCAGCTTGATACCCGGGACTAGCTCTCACGAGCAGTACTTC.